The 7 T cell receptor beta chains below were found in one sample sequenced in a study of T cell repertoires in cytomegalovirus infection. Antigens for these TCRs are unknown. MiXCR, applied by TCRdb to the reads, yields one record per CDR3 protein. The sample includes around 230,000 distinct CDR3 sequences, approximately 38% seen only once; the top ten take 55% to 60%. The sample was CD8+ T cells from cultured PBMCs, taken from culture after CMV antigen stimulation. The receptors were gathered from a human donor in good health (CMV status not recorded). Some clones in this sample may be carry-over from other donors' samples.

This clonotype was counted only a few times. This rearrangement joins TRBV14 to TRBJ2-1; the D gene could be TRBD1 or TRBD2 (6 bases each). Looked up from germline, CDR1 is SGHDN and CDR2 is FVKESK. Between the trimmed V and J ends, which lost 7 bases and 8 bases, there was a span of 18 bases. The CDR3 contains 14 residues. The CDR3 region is CASKGGEEGDEQFF. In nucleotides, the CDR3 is TGTGCCAGCAAGGGGGGAGAGGAGGGGGATGAGCAGTTCTTC.

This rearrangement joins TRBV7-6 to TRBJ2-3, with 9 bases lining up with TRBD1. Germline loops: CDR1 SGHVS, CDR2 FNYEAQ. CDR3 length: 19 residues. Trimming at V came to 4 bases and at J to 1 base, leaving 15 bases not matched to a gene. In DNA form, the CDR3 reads TGTGCCAGCAGCTCACGAGGGACAGGGATAAATTCGGGCACAGATACGCAGTATTTT. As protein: CASSSRGTGINSGTDTQYF.

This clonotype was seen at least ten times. CDR3 sequence (DNA): TGTGCCAGCACCCCTGGGGGGGTAGAGACCCAGTACTTC. Translation: CASTPGGVETQYF. This chain uses TRBV7-6 with TRBJ2-5; 7 positions agree with TRBD2. Germline CDR1 reads SGHVS; CDR2 reads FNYEAQ. This CDR3 is 13 amino acids long. Trimming removed 7 bases from V and 4 bases from J; junction bases left unmatched: 6.

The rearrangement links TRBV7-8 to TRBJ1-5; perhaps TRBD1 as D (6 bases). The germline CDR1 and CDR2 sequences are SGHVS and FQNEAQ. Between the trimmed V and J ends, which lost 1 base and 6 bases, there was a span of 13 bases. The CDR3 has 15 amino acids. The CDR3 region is CASSLDTGNSQPQHF. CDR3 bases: TGTGCCAGCAGCTTAGACACAGGGAACAGTCAGCCCCAGCATTTT.

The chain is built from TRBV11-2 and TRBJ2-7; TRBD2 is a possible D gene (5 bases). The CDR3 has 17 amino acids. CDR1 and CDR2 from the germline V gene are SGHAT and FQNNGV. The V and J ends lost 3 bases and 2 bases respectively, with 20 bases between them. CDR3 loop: CASSFPGLALPPYEQYF. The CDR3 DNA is TGTGCCAGCAGCTTTCCTGGACTCGCTTTACCCCCCTACGAGCAGTACTTC.

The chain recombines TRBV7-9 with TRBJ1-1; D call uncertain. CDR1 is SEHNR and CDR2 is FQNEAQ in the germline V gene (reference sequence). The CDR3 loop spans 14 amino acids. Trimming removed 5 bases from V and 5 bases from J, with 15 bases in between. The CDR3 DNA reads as TGTGCCAGCAGCCCAGCAAGAAGTAGGACTGAAGCTTTCTTT. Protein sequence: CASSPARSRTEAFF.

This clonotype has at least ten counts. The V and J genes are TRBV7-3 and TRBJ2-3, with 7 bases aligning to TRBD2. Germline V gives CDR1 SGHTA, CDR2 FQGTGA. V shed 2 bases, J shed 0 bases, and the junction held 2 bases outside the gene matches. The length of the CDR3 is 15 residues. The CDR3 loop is CASSLAGVSTDTQYF. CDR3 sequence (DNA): TGTGCCAGCAGCTTAGCGGGGGTTAGCACAGATACGCAGTATTTT.